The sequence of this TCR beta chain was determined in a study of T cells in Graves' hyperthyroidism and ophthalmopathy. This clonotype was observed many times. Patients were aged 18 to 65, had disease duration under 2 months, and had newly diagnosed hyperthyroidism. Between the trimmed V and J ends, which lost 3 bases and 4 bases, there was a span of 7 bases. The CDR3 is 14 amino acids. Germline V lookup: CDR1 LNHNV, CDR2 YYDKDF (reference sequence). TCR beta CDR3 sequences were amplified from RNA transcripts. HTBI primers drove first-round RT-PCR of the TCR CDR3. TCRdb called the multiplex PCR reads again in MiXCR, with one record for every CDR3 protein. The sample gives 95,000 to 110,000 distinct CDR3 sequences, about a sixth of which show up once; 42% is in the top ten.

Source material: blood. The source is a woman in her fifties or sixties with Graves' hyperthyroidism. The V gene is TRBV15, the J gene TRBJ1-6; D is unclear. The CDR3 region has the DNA TGTGCCACCAGCAGTGGAGTATATAATTCACCCCTCCACTTT. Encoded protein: CATSSGVYNSPLHF.